What follows are 9 T cell receptor beta chains derived from one specimen sequenced in a study of shared clonotypes between healthy human individuals. This table comes from immunoSEQ multiplex PCR, and its TCRdb copy is limited to in-frame clones, with some not included. The sample carries roughly 700,000 clones, around 74% recorded once. Sequenced: memory CD4+ T cells sorted from blood. The subset was: CD45RA-negative fraction. The receptors derive from a woman younger than 45 in good health.

V usage is TRBV11-3 and J usage is TRBJ2-1; D remains ambiguous. Trimming stripped 5 bases from V and 7 bases from J, with 12 bases between. Germline CDR1 SGHNT, CDR2 YENEEA. The CDR3 is made up of 13 amino acids. CDR3 bases: TGTGCCAGCAGCCGGCCGGCTATGAATGAGCAGTTCTTC. It is translated as CASSRPAMNEQFF. The whole variable domain, filled in from reference TRBV11-3 and TRBJ2-1, reads EAGVVQSPRYKIIEKKQPVAFWCNPISGHNTLYWYLQNLGQGPELLIRYENEEAVDDSQLPKDRFSAERLKGVDSTLKIQPAELGDSAVYLCASSRPAMNEQFFGPGTRLTVL.

The chain is built from TRBV7-8 and TRBJ2-7; D ambiguous. V lost 0 bases and J 4 bases, leaving 19 bases between the germline ends. This CDR3 spans 17 amino acids. CDR1 is SGHVS and CDR2 is FQNEAQ in the germline V gene. The CDR3 sequence: CASSLAGRSSPGYEQYF. As DNA, the CDR3 is TGTGCCAGCAGCTTAGCGGGCAGATCCTCACCTGGTTACGAGCAGTACTTC.

The table lists this clone with a few counts. J is TRBJ2-3 and V is TRBV7-9; D gene uncertain. CDR3 size: 15 residues. In germline, CDR1 is SEHNR, CDR2 FQNEAQ (reference sequence). Trimming shortened V by 5 bases and J by 0 bases, and 12 bases separated the two germline ends. The DNA for the CDR3 is TGTGCCAGCAGCCAGCTATCACCTAGCACAGATACGCAGTATTTT. Protein product: CASSQLSPSTDTQYF.

The chain combines TRBV4-2 with TRBJ2-6; D gene uncertain. The CDR3 is made up of 17 amino acids. Germline V CDR1 and CDR2: LGHNA, YNFKEQ. Trimming removed 0 bases from V and 0 bases from J, with 9 bases in between. CDR3 in amino acids: CASSQDATLSGANVLTF. CDR3 nucleotides: TGTGCCAGCAGCCAAGATGCGACTCTCTCTGGGGCCAACGTCCTGACTTTC.

This clone occurred a few times. CDR3 protein: CASSFRAGRQPQHF. The CDR3 DNA sequence: TGTGCCAGCAGTTTTAGGGCGGGGAGGCAGCCCCAGCATTTT. This chain joins TRBV28 and TRBJ1-5, with D hard to call. This CDR3 contains 14 residues. Trimming cost V 3 bases and J 7 bases, with 13 bases left between them. From germline, CDR1 is MDHEN and CDR2 SYDVKM.

This chain joins TRBV5-1 and TRBJ1-1; maybe TRBD1 (5 bases). V shed 6 bases and J shed 4 bases, with 16 bases lying between them. Per germline, CDR1 SGHRS and CDR2 YFSETQ. This CDR3 spans 14 amino acids. The chain's CDR3 is CASNGGTVGTEAFF. In nucleotides, the CDR3 is TGCGCCAGCAATGGGGGGACTGTGGGCACTGAAGCTTTCTTT.

This sequence joins TRBV19 and TRBJ1-5; D uncertain. The CDR3 has 15 amino acids. Per germline, CDR1 LNHDA and CDR2 SQIVND (reference sequence). Between the trimmed V and J ends, which lost 4 bases and 0 bases, there was a span of 10 bases. The CDR3 spells CASSKGDNSNQPQHF. The CDR3 bases are TGTGCCAGTAGTAAAGGTGACAATAGCAATCAGCCCCAGCATTTT.

The gene calls are TRBV5-6 and TRBJ1-1; D not resolved. Germline V gene lookup returns CDR1 SGHDT and CDR2 YYEEEE. V shed 7 bases and J shed 0 bases, with 7 bases lying between them. The CDR3 covers 12 residues. CDR3 sequence reads: CASESLNTEAFF. For the CDR3, the DNA is TGTGCCAGCGAGAGCTTGAACACTGAAGCTTTCTTT.

The V gene is TRBV6-4, the J gene TRBJ1-5; D possibly corresponds to TRBD1 (5 bases). Looked up from germline, CDR1 is MRHNA and CDR2 is SNTAGT. Trimming cost V 5 bases and J 5 bases, with 10 bases left between them. This CDR3 contains 13 residues. CDR3 nucleotide sequence: TGTGCCAGCAGTATAGACAGTTATCAGCCCCAGCATTTT. It specifies CASSIDSYQPQHF.